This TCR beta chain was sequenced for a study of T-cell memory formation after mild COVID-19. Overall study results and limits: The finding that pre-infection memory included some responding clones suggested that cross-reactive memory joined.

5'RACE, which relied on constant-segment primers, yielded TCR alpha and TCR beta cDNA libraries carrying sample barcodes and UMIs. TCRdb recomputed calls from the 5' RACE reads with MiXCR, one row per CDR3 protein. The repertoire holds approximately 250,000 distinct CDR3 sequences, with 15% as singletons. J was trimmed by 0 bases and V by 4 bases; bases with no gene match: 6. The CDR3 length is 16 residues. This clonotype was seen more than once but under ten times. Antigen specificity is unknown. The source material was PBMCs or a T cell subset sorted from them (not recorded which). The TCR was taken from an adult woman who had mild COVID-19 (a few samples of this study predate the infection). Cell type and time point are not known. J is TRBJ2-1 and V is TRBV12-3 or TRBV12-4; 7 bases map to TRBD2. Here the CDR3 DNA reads TGTGCCAGCAGTTCATCCCTAGCGGTCTCCTACAATGAGCAGTTCTTC. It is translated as CASSSSLAVSYNEQFF.